This TCR beta chain was profiled in a study of response to subunit inactivated influenza vaccine. CDR1 and CDR2 (germline): LGHDT, YNNKEL (reference sequence). Deletions cut 4 bases from V and 2 bases from J, with 13 bases between. The length of the CDR3 is 15 residues. The table lists this clonotype with a few counts. Its antigen is currently unknown. Study-wide results and caveats: Few additional T cells are recruited per seasonal influenza vaccination, authors suggested.

Using its own MiXCR run on the RT-PCR reads, TCRdb lists one record per CDR3 protein. The repertoire holds around 490,000 distinct CDR3 sequences, 7.5% to 8.5% seen once, with over 10% in the top ten. This chain links TRBV3-1 with TRBJ2-3; D perhaps matches TRBD2 (5 bases). The sequence was obtained from a man between 50 and 75 years old who received an inactivated influenza vaccine. This specimen consisted of PBMCs from blood, obtained approximately 25 months after vaccination. The CDR3: CASSPTVGLTDTQYF. For the CDR3, the DNA is TGTGCCAGCAGCCCCACGGTAGGACTCACAGATACGCAGTATTTT.